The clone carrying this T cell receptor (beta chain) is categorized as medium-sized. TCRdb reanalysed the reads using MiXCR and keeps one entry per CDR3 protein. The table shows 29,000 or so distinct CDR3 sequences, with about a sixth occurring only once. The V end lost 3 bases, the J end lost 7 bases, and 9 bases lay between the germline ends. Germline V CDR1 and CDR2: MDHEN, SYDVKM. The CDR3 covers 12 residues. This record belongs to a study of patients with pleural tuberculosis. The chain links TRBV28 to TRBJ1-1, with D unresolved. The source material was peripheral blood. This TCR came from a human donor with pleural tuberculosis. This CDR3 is CASSFDMNEAFF. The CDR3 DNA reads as TGTGCCAGCAGTTTCGACATGAATGAAGCTTTCTTT. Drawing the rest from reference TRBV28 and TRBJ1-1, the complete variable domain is DVKVTQSSRYLVKRTGEKVFLECVQDMDHENMFWYRQDPGLGLRLIYFSYDVKMKEKGDIPEGYSVSREKKERFSLILESASTNQTSMYLCASSFDMNEAFFGQGTRLTVV.